Listed below are T cell receptor beta chains from one sample, sequenced in a study of shared clonotypes between healthy human individuals. This table comes from immunoSEQ multiplex PCR, and its TCRdb copy is limited to in-frame clones, with some not included. The table lists about 2.2 million clones, approximately 92% of them singletons. The sequenced sample was naive CD8+ T cells from PBMCs. The receptor set was obtained from a man aged 18 to 35 in good health. Some clones in this sample may be carry-over from other donors' samples. The CDR3 runs from the conserved cysteine through the conserved F or W. A D gene is named only where the DNA matches it firmly. Clone size is given for some rows only: seen once, a few or many times, or a class if the clone is expanded.

D,size,J,V,CDR3,DNA
-,once,TRBJ2-5,TRBV9,CASSVGGGFQEIQYF,TGTGCCAGCAGCGTAGGCGGCGGATTCCAAGAGATCCAGTACTTC
-,-,TRBJ2-7,TRBV19,CASSIGAAGTYEQYF,TGTGCCAGTAGTATAGGGGCCGCAGGGACCTACGAGCAGTACTTC
-,-,TRBJ2-1,TRBV7-6,CASTDSDNEQFF,TGTGCCAGCACCGACTCAGACAATGAGCAGTTCTTC
-,-,TRBJ1-2,TRBV4-3,CASSQERWGGDGYTF,TGCGCCAGCAGCCAAGAACGTTGGGGGGGCGATGGCTACACCTTC
-,few,TRBJ1-5,TRBV30,CAWGTVNQPQHF,TGTGCCTGGGGGACGGTGAATCAGCCCCAGCATTTT
-,-,TRBJ1-4,TRBV4-1,CASSPRAASTNEKLFF,TGCGCCAGCAGCCCAAGGGCAGCCTCGACTAATGAAAAACTGTTTTTT
TRBD2,-,TRBJ2-1,TRBV7-2,CASSLYLTSGSYNEQFF,TGTGCCAGCAGCTTATATTTGACTAGCGGGAGCTACAATGAGCAGTTCTTC
TRBD1,-,TRBJ2-5,TRBV5-1,CASSPDRGGETQYF,TGCGCCAGCAGCCCGGACAGGGGTGGGGAGACCCAGTACTTC
TRBD1,-,TRBJ1-5,TRBV30,CAWRPSWDRVGNQPQHF,TGTGCCTGGAGGCCCTCTTGGGACAGGGTGGGCAATCAGCCCCAGCATTTT
TRBD1,-,TRBJ1-1,TRBV7-6,CASSTGVTEAFF,TGTGCCAGCAGCACAGGGGTGACTGAAGCTTTCTTT
-,-,TRBJ2-1,TRBV10-3,CAISEGRANEQFF,TGTGCCATCAGTGAGGGTAGGGCCAATGAGCAGTTCTTC
-,-,TRBJ1-5,TRBV19,CASTPPVGPQHF,TGTGCCAGTACCCCCCCCGTCGGGCCCCAGCATTTT
TRBD2,-,TRBJ2-1,TRBV4-1,CASSQDETSGRGVLRNEQFF,TGCGCCAGCAGCCAAGATGAAACTAGCGGGAGGGGGGTACTTCGGAATGAGCAGTTCTTC
TRBD2,-,TRBJ2-2,TRBV4-3,CASSQQAGASGNTGELFF,TGCGCCAGCAGCCAACAAGCCGGGGCTAGCGGGAACACCGGGGAGCTGTTTTTT
TRBD2,-,TRBJ2-7,TRBV11-2,CASSPSGGNSYEQYF,TGTGCCAGCAGCCCTTCGGGGGGAAACTCCTACGAGCAGTACTTC
-,-,TRBJ2-7,TRBV7-2,CASSLRADPSYEQYF,TGTGCCAGCAGCCTCCGTGCTGACCCCTCCTACGAGCAGTACTTC
-,-,TRBJ2-7,TRBV27,CASSFVGLSYEQYF,TGTGCCAGCAGTTTCGTGGGGTTGTCCTACGAGCAGTACTTC
TRBD1,once,TRBJ1-5,TRBV19,CASSMGQGIFNQPQHF,TGTGCCAGTAGTATGGGACAGGGAATTTTCAATCAGCCCCAGCATTTT
-,-,TRBJ2-7,TRBV7-2,CASSPGAANPLYEQYF,TGTGCCAGCAGCCCGGGGGCGGCCAACCCTCTCTACGAGCAGTACTTC
-,-,TRBJ2-7,TRBV19,CASSISLRHEQYF,TGTGCCAGTAGTATATCTCTTAGACACGAGCAGTACTTC
-,-,TRBJ1-1,TRBV27,CASSLLTGLRNTEAFF,TGTGCCAGCAGTTTACTGACGGGGCTAAGAAACACTGAAGCTTTCTTT
TRBD2,-,TRBJ2-7,TRBV28,CASSFSGGTYEQYF,TGTGCCAGCAGTTTCAGCGGGGGAACCTACGAGCAGTACTTC
TRBD2,-,TRBJ2-7,TRBV5-1,CASSLSPSGGPVAYEQYF,TGCGCCAGCAGCTTGAGTCCTTCGGGAGGGCCAGTCGCCTACGAGCAGTACTTC
TRBD2,-,TRBJ2-3,TRBV6-1,CASSGLVGGPLDTQYF,TGTGCCAGCAGTGGACTGGTGGGAGGGCCTTTGGATACGCAGTATTTT
-,-,TRBJ2-5,TRBV9,CASSPASQRETQYF,TGTGCCAGCAGCCCCGCGTCCCAGCGGGAGACCCAGTACTTC
-,-,TRBJ1-2,TRBV4-1,CASSQDAGTWVYGYTF,TGCGCCAGCAGCCAAGATGCAGGGACCTGGGTCTATGGCTACACCTTC
-,-,TRBJ2-7,TRBV4-1,CASSHVAGTAVYEQYF,TGCGCCAGCAGCCATGTAGCCGGGACGGCCGTTTACGAGCAGTACTTC
-,-,TRBJ1-1,TRBV5-6,CASSLDREGEAFF,TGTGCCAGCAGCTTGGACAGGGAGGGTGAAGCTTTCTTT
TRBD2,-,TRBJ2-7,TRBV7-9,CASSPGLAGGLRQYF,TGTGCCAGCAGCCCGGGACTAGCGGGAGGCCTCAGGCAGTACTTC
-,once,TRBJ2-7,TRBV7-8,CASSLSSGNYEQYF,TGTGCCAGCAGCTTGAGTTCAGGGAACTACGAGCAGTACTTC
-,-,TRBJ2-7,TRBV10-3,CAISEPGTNYEQYF,TGTGCCATCAGTGAGCCCGGGACGAACTACGAGCAGTACTTC
-,-,TRBJ2-6,TRBV11-2,CASSLVGGANVLTF,TGTGCCAGCAGCTTAGTGGGTGGGGCCAACGTCCTGACTTTC
-,few,TRBJ1-5,TRBV19,CASSAARDNQPQHF,TGTGCCAGTAGTGCGGCCAGGGACAATCAGCCCCAGCATTTT
-,-,TRBJ2-1,TRBV5-4,CASSLPGPISEQFF,TGTGCCAGCAGCTTGCCAGGCCCTATTAGTGAGCAGTTCTTC
-,once,TRBJ1-5,TRBV10-3,CAISDHGGQGNQPQHF,TGTGCCATCAGTGACCACGGCGGGCAAGGCAATCAGCCCCAGCATTTT
-,-,TRBJ2-5,TRBV9,CASSASGLQETQYF,TGTGCCAGCAGCGCGAGCGGATTACAAGAGACCCAGTACTTC
-,-,TRBJ2-1,TRBV4-3,CASSQEADNYNEQFF,TGCGCCAGCAGCCAAGAGGCCGACAACTACAATGAGCAGTTCTTC
-,-,TRBJ2-7,TRBV29-1,CSVERDPGRSYEQYF,TGCAGCGTTGAAAGGGACCCCGGGCGCTCCTACGAGCAGTACTTC
-,once,TRBJ2-5,TRBV19,CASSRDDEETQYF,TGTGCCAGTAGTAGGGACGACGAAGAGACCCAGTACTTC
-,-,TRBJ2-7,TRBV10-1,CASSEAGWGYEQYF,TGCGCCAGCAGTGAGGCGGGATGGGGGTACGAGCAGTACTTC
-,-,TRBJ2-5,TRBV19,CASSIGGPPVETQYF,TGTGCCAGTAGTATAGGAGGTCCCCCCGTGGAGACCCAGTACTTC
TRBD1,-,TRBJ2-5,TRBV28,CASIKLRGHQETQYF,TGTGCCAGCATCAAGCTAAGGGGGCACCAAGAGACCCAGTACTTC
-,-,TRBJ2-1,TRBV6-1,CASRDRTYNEQFF,TGTGCCAGCAGGGACAGAACCTACAATGAGCAGTTCTTC
-,-,TRBJ2-1,TRBV29-1,CSVEWQYNEQFF,TGCAGCGTTGAATGGCAGTACAATGAGCAGTTCTTC
TRBD2,-,TRBJ2-7,TRBV5-1,CASALAGGTSAQYF,TGCGCCAGCGCCTTAGCGGGAGGCACATCGGCGCAGTACTTC
TRBD2,-,TRBJ2-3,TRBV29-1,CSVEASGASTDTQYF,TGCAGCGTTGAGGCTAGCGGGGCTAGCACAGATACGCAGTATTTT